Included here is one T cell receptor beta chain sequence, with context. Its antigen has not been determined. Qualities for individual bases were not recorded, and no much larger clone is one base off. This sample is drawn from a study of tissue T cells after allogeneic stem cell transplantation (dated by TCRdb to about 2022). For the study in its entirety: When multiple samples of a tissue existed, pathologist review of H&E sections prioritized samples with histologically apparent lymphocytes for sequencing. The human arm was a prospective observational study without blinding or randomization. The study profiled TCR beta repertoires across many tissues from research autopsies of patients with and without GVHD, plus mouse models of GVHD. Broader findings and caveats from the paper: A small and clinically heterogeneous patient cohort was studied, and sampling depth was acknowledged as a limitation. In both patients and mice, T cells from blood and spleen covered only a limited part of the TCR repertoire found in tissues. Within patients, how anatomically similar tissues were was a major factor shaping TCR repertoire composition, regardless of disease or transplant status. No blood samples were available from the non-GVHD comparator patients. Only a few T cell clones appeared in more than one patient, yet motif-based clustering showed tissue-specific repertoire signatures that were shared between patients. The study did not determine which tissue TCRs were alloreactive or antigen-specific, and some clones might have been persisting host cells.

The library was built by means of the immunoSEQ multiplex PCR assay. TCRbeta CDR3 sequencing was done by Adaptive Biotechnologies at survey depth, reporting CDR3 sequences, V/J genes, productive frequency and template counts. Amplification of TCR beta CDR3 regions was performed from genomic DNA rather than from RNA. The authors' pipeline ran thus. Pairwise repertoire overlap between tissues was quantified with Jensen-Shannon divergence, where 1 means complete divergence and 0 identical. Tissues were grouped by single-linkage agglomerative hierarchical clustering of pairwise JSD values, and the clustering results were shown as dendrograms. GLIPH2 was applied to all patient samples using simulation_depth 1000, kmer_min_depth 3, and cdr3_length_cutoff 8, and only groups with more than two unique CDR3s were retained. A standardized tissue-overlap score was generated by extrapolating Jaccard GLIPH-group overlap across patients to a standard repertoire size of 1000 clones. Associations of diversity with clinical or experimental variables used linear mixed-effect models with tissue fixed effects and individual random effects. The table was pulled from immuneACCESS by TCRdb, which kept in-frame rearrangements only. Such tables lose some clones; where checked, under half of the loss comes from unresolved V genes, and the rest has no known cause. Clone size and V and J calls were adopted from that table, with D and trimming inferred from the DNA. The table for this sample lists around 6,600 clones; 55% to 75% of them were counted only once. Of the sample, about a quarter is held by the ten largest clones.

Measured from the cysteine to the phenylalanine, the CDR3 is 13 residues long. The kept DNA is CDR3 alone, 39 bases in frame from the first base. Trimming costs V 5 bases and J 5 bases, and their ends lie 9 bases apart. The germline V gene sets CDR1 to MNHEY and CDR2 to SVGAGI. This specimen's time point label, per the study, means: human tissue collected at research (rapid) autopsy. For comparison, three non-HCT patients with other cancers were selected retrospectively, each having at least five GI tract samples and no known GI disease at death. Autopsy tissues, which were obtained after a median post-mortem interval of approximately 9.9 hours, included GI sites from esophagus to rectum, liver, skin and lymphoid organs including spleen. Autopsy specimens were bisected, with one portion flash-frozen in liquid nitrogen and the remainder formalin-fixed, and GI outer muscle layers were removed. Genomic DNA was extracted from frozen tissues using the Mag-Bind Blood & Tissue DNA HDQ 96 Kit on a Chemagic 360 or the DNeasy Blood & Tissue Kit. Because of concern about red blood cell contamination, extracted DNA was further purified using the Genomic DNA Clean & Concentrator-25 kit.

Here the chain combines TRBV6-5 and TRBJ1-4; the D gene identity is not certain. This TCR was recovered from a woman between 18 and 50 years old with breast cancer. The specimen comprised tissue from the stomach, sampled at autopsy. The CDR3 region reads CASSTVPNEKLFF. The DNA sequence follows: TGTGCCAGCAGTACAGTCCCCAATGAAAAACTGTTTTTT.